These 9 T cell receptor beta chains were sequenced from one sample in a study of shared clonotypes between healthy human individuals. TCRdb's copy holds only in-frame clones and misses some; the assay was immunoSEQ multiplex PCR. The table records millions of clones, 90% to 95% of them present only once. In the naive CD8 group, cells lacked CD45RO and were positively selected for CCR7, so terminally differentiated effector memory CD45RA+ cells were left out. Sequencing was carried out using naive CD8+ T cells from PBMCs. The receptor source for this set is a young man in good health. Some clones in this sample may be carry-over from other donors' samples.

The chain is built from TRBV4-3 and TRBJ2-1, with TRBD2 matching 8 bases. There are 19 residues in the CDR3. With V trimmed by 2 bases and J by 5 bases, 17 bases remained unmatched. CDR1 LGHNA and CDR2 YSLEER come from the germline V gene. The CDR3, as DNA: TGCGCCAGCAGCCAATATGACTCGATTGATAGCGGGATACACAATGAGCAGTTCTTC. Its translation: CASSQYDSIDSGIHNEQFF.

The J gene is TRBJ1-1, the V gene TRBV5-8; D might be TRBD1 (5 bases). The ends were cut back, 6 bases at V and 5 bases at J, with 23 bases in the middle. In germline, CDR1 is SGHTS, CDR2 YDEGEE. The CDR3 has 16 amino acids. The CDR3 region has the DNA TGTGCCAGCACCGTTCAGGGTAATTGGATGGTTACTGAAGCTTTCTTT. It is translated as CASTVQGNWMVTEAFF.

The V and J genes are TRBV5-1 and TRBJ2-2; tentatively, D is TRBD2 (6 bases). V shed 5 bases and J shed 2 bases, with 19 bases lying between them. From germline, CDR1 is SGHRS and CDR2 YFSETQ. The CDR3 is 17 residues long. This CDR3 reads CASRSHYRDLNTGELFF. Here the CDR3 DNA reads TGCGCCAGCAGATCCCACTACCGGGACTTAAACACCGGGGAGCTGTTTTTT.

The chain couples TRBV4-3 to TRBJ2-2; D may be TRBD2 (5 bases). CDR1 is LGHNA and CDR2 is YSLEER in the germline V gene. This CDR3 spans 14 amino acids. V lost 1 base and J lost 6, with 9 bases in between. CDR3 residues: CASSQGELAGELFF. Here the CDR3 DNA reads TGCGCCAGCAGCCAAGGGGAACTAGCCGGGGAGCTGTTTTTT.

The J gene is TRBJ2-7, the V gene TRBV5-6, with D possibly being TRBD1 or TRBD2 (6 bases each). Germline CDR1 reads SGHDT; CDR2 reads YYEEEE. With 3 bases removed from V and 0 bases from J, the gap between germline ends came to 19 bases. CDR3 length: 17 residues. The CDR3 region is CASSSNRRGVSSYEQYF. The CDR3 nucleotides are TGTGCCAGCAGCTCCAATCGTAGGGGGGTAAGCTCCTACGAGCAGTACTTC. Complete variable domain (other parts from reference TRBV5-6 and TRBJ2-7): DAGVTQSPTHLIKTRGQQVTLRCSPKSGHDTVSWYQQALGQGPQFIFQYYEEEERQRGNFPDRFSGHQFPNYSSELNVNALLLGDSALYLCASSSNRRGVSSYEQYFGPGTRLTVT.

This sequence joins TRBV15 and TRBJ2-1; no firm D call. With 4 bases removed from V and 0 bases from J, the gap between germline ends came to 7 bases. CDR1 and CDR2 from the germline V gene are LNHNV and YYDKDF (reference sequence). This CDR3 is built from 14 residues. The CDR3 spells CATSTDSSYNEQFF. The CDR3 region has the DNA TGTGCCACCAGCACCGATAGCTCCTACAATGAGCAGTTCTTC.

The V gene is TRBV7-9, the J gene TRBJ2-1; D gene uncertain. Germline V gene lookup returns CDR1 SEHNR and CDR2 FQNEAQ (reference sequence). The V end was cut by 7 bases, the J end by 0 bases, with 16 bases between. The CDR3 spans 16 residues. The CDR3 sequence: CASTRQVLGSYNEQFF. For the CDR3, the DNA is TGTGCCAGCACCCGCCAGGTATTGGGCTCCTACAATGAGCAGTTCTTC.

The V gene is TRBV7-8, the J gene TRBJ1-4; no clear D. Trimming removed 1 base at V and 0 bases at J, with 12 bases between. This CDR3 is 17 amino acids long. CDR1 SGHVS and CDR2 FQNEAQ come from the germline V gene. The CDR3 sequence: CASSLVGPSTTNEKLFF. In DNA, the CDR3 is TGTGCCAGCAGCTTAGTCGGCCCCAGTACAACTAATGAAAAACTGTTTTTT.

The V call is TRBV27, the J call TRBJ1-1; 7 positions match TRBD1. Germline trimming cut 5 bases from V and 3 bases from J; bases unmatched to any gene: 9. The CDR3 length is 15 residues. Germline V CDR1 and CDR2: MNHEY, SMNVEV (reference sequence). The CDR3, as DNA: TGTGCCAGCAGTCTCAAAACAGGGGTGTACACTGAAGCTTTCTTT. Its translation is CASSLKTGVYTEAFF.